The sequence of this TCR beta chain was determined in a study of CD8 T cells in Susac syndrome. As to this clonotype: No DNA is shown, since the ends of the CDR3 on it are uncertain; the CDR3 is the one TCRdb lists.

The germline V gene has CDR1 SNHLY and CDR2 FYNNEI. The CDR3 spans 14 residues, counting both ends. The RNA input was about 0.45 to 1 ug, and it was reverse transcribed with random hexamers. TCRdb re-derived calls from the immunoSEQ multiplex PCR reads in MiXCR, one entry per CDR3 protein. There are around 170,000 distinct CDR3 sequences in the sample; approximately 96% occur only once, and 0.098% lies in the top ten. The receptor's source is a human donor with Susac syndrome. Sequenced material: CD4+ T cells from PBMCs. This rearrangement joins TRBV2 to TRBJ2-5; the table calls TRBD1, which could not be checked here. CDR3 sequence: CASDFGPGQETQYF.